These 23 T cell receptor beta chains were sequenced from one sample in a study of T cell responses to AZD1222 COVID-19 vaccine. Generated by immunoSEQ multiplex PCR, the TCRdb table keeps only in-frame clones and is missing some. Here the sample spans fewer than 120,000 clones, around 90% being singletons. Sequenced here: peripheral blood, sampled 28 days after the second AZD1222 dose. The receptors derive from an adult who received the AZD1222 COVID-19 vaccine.

This rearrangement joins TRBV5-1 to TRBJ2-7; TRBD2 matches 13 bases. Germline V lookup: CDR1 SGHRS, CDR2 YFSETQ. CDR3 length equals 16 residues. Trimming at V came to 0 bases and at J to 2 bases, leaving 2 bases not matched to a gene. CDR3: CASSLATSGGAYEQYF. For the CDR3, the DNA is TGCGCCAGCAGCTTGGCCACTAGCGGGGGGGCCTACGAGCAGTACTTC.

This chain links TRBV7-2 with TRBJ1-3, with D unclear. From germline, CDR1 is SGHTA and CDR2 FQGNSA. The V gene lost 2 bases and the J gene lost 4 bases, with 6 bases spanning the gap. The CDR3 contains 13 residues. DNA of the CDR3: TGTGCCAGCAGCTTACTGGGAGGAAACACCATATATTTT. Its translation: CASSLLGGNTIYF.

A note on this clone: At one end the junction does not follow the germline gene, possibly because of a read error. This chain connects TRBV18 to TRBJ2-7; TRBD1 matches at 8 bases. CDR1 KGHSH and CDR2 LQKENI come from the germline V gene. The CDR3 has 15 residues. Here the CDR3 DNA reads TGTACCAGCTCACCCCGGACAGGGAGGATTTCCGAGCAGTACTTC. The encoded protein is CTSSPRTGRISEQYF. The whole variable domain, remainder taken from reference TRBV18 and TRBJ2-7, is NAGVMQNPRHLVRRRGQEARLRCSPMKGHSHVYWYRQLPEEGLKFMVYLQKENIIDESGMPKERFSAEFPKEGPSILRIQQVVRGDSAAYFCTSSPRTGRISEQYFGPGTRLTVT.

As DNA, the CDR3 is TGTGCCAGCAGCTTGGGGGGACTGAGCACAGATACGCAGTATTTT. It is translated as CASSLGGLSTDTQYF. The chain carries TRBV5-6 and TRBJ2-3; tentative D call: TRBD2 (6 bases). There are 15 residues in the CDR3. In germline, CDR1 is SGHDT, CDR2 YYEEEE. Trimming stripped 0 bases from V and 0 bases from J, with 8 bases between.

The V and J genes are TRBV6-5 and TRBJ2-3; TRBD2 agrees at 7 bases. V lost 7 bases, J lost 7 bases, and 11 bases stayed unmatched. Germline V gene data show CDR1 as MNHEY and CDR2 as SVGAGI. The CDR3 has 14 amino acids. The CDR3 is CASTPAGGTYTQYF. The CDR3 DNA sequence: TGTGCCAGCACCCCAGCCGGGGGGACTTATACGCAGTATTTT.

V and J are TRBV6-5 and TRBJ1-5, with D uncertain. The CDR3 is 15 amino acids. V was trimmed by 6 bases and J by 3 bases, leaving 15 bases between them. Germline V lookup: CDR1 MNHEY, CDR2 SVGAGI. In DNA form, the CDR3 reads TGTGCCAGCAGCCAAGGCTTCCCGTCCAATCAGCCCCAGCATTTT. It yields the protein CASSQGFPSNQPQHF.

The chain is built from TRBV7-8 and TRBJ1-2, with 8 bases aligning to TRBD1. V dropped 0 bases and J dropped 7; count of bases not matched to a gene: 16. CDR3 length equals 18 residues. Germline CDR1 is SGHVS and CDR2 is FQNEAQ. The chain's CDR3 is CASSLAIISGQGSRGYTF. CDR3 coding DNA: TGTGCCAGCAGCTTAGCGATTATATCAGGACAGGGTTCTCGTGGCTACACCTTC. The full variable domain, in which reference TRBV7-8 and TRBJ1-2 provide the parts outside the CDR3, is GAGVSQSPRYKVAKRGQDVALRCDPISGHVSLFWYQQALGQGPEFLTYFQNEAQLDKSGLPSDRFFAERPEGSVSTLKIQRTQQEDSAVYLCASSLAIISGQGSRGYTFGSGTRLTVV.

This sequence joins TRBV6-5 and TRBJ2-5; no reliable D call. Per germline, CDR1 MNHEY and CDR2 SVGAGI. The V gene lost 0 bases and the J gene lost 2 bases, with 7 bases spanning the gap. The CDR3 spans 14 residues. The CDR3: CASSYSKVQETQYF. The CDR3 DNA follows: TGTGCCAGCAGTTACTCGAAGGTGCAAGAGACCCAGTACTTC.

The V and J genes are TRBV5-8 and TRBJ1-3; D is uncertain. Trimming stripped 2 bases from V and 0 bases from J, with 18 bases between. This CDR3 is built from 18 residues. The germline V gene encodes CDR1 SGHTS and CDR2 YDEGEE. CDR3 in DNA: TGTGCCAGCAGCTTCCCTACGGAGAGCGGCTCCTCTGGAAACACCATATATTTT. Its protein product is CASSFPTESGSSGNTIYF.

The chain recombines TRBV5-1 with TRBJ1-1, with 8 bases identical to TRBD1. From germline, CDR1 is SGHRS and CDR2 YFSETQ. The J segment lost 0 bases and the V segment lost 0 bases, leaving 7 bases of the junction unmatched. This CDR3 contains 17 residues. The CDR3 loop reads CASSLAGGQAMNTEAFF. CDR3 DNA: TGCGCCAGCAGCTTGGCGGGGGGACAGGCAATGAACACTGAAGCTTTCTTT.

The chain employs TRBV10-3 and TRBJ1-2, with no clear D. The CDR3 length is 14 residues. From germline, CDR1 is ENHRY and CDR2 SYGVKD. Trimming removed 4 bases from V and 4 bases from J, with 13 bases in between. CDR3 protein: CAISAGGYAYGYTF. In nucleotides, the CDR3 is TGTGCCATCAGTGCGGGCGGTTACGCCTATGGCTACACCTTC.

V is TRBV11-1 and J is TRBJ1-1; D not certain. Trimming removed 4 bases at V and 1 base at J, with 13 bases between. Germline V gene lookup returns CDR1 SGHAT and CDR2 FQDESV (reference sequence). There are 15 residues in the CDR3. The CDR3 sequence is CASSSFLEANTEAFF. The CDR3 DNA reads as TGTGCCAGCAGCTCCTTCTTGGAGGCGAACACTGAAGCTTTCTTT.

V gene TRBV6-2 or TRBV6-3 combines with J gene TRBJ2-7; D call uncertain. Deletions cut 5 bases from V and 3 bases from J, with 11 bases between. CDR1 and CDR2 from the germline V gene are MNHEY and SVGEGT. This CDR3 has 13 residues. CDR3 sequence (DNA): TGTGCCAGCAGTCGAATACATGGCTACGAGCAGTACTTC. This gives the protein CASSRIHGYEQYF.

The gene calls are TRBV24-1 and TRBJ1-5; D unclear. Trimming took off 3 bases at V and 4 bases at J, with 6 bases between the two ends. CDR1 is KGHDR, CDR2 SFDVKD, per germline. The CDR3 totals 13 residues. The CDR3 loop is CATSDGRNQPQHF. CDR3 nucleotide sequence: TGTGCCACCAGTGATGGAAGAAATCAGCCCCAGCATTTT.

V and J are TRBV5-1 and TRBJ1-1; D possibly corresponds to TRBD1 (6 bases). The germline CDR1 and CDR2 sequences are SGHRS and YFSETQ. CDR3 length equals 15 residues. The V gene lost 4 bases and the J gene lost 7 bases, with 20 bases spanning the gap. For the CDR3, the DNA is TGCGCCAGCAGCCCTGGGGGCTGGGGGGCGGGTGAAGCTTTCTTT. It is translated as CASSPGGWGAGEAFF.

In its sample, this clone was seen once. The chain has TRBV7-2 and TRBJ2-7; D assignment may be TRBD1 or TRBD2 (5 bases each). From germline, CDR1 is SGHTA and CDR2 FQGNSA. The CDR3 contains 12 residues. Trimming cost V 6 bases and J 6 bases, with 12 bases left between them. The CDR3 DNA reads TGTGCCAGCAGTACAGATGGGGGCGAGCAGTACTTC. Amino acids: CASSTDGGEQYF. Drawing the rest from reference TRBV7-2 and TRBJ2-7, the complete variable domain is GAGVSQSPSNKVTEKGKDVELRCDPISGHTALYWYRQSLGQGLEFLIYFQGNSAPDKSGLPSDRFSAERTGGSVSTLTIQRTQQEDSAVYLCASSTDGGEQYFGPGTRLTVT.

CDR3 nucleotides: TGCGCCAGCAGCTTGGCTGGAGTCCAAGAGACCCAGTACTTC. Residues: CASSLAGVQETQYF. J is TRBJ2-5 and V is TRBV5-1; D remains unclear. Trimming pared 0 bases from V and 1 base from J, leaving 7 bases between. Germline loops: CDR1 SGHRS, CDR2 YFSETQ. The CDR3 sequence is 14 residues long. Supplemented by reference TRBV5-1 and TRBJ2-5, the full variable domain reads KAGVTQTPRYLIKTRGQQVTLSCSPISGHRSVSWYQQTPGQGLQFLFEYFSETQRNKGNFPGRFSGRQFSNSRSEMNVSTLELGDSALYLCASSLAGVQETQYFGPGTRLLVL.

The rearrangement uses TRBV28 and TRBJ2-7; tentatively, D is TRBD1 (6 bases). Germline values: CDR1 MDHEN, CDR2 SYDVKM. The CDR3 is 12 amino acids. V gave up 5 bases and J gave up 4 bases, with 9 bases separating them. DNA of the CDR3: TGTGCCAGCAGTCAACAGGGTTACGAGCAGTACTTC. As protein: CASSQQGYEQYF.

V gene TRBV19 combines with J gene TRBJ1-2; D remains unclear. V was pared by 8 bases and J by 4 bases, with 17 bases between. This CDR3 has 14 residues. From germline, CDR1 is LNHDA and CDR2 SQIVND (reference sequence). The CDR3 bases are TGTGCCAGTTCCCCGGACGGCCAATCCTATGGCTACACCTTC. Protein product: CASSPDGQSYGYTF. The whole variable domain, remainder taken from reference TRBV19 and TRBJ1-2, is DGGITQSPKYLFRKEGQNVTLSCEQNLNHDAMYWYRQDPGQGLRLIYYSQIVNDFQKGDIAEGYSVSREKKESFPLTVTSAQKNPTAFYLCASSPDGQSYGYTFGSGTRLTVV.

A single count supports this clone. V gene TRBV9 combines with J gene TRBJ1-4, with 8 bases aligning to TRBD1. The germline gives CDR1 SGDLS, CDR2 YYNGEE. This CDR3 spans 19 amino acids. With V trimmed by 2 bases and J by 8 bases, 20 bases remained unmatched. As DNA, the CDR3 is TGTGCCAGCAGCGTCACTACCCAAACCGGGACAGGAGGGCTCGAAAAACTGTTTTTT. Translated, it gives CASSVTTQTGTGGLEKLFF.

The rearrangement joins TRBV3-1 (or the pseudogene TRBV3-2) to TRBJ2-2; D call uncertain. V gave up 4 bases and J gave up 0 bases, with 9 bases separating them. The CDR3 runs to 15 residues. CDR1 and CDR2 (germline): LGHDT, YNNKEL (reference sequence). CDR3 protein: CASSPPGSNTGELFF. The CDR3 DNA is TGTGCCAGCAGCCCCCCTGGCTCGAACACCGGGGAGCTGTTTTTT.

DNA for the CDR3: TGCGCCAGCAGGGATACAGTGGACACCGGGGAGCTGTTTTTT. This codes for CASRDTVDTGELFF. The chain couples TRBV5-1 to TRBJ2-2; D not certain. The CDR3 spans 14 residues. Germline V gene sequence: CDR1 SGHRS, CDR2 YFSETQ. V was clipped by 5 bases and J by 3 bases, with 11 bases between them.

V gene TRBV19 combines with J gene TRBJ2-1; 9 nucleotides match TRBD1. CDR1 is LNHDA and CDR2 is SQIVND in the germline V gene (reference sequence). This CDR3 has 13 amino acids. Trimming removed 5 bases from V and 5 bases from J; junction bases left unmatched: 1. The CDR3 here is CASSDRGNNEQFF. The CDR3 coding sequence is TGTGCCAGTAGTGACAGGGGGAACAATGAGCAGTTCTTC.